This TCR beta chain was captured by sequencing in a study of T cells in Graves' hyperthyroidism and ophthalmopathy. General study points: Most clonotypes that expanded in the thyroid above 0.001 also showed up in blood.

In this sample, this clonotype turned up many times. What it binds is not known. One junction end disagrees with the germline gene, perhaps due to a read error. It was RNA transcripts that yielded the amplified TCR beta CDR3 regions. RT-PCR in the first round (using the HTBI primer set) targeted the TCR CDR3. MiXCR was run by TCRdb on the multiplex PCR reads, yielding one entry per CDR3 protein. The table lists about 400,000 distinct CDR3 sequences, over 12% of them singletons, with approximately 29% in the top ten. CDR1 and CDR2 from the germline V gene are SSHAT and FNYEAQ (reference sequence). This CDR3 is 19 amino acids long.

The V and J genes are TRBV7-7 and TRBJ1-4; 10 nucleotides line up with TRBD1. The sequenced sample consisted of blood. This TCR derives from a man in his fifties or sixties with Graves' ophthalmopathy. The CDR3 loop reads CASNTLPGQGKTWDEKLFF. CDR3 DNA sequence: TGTGCTAGCAACACCCTTCCGGGACAGGGGAAAACATGGGATGAAAAACTGTTTTTT.